This T cell receptor beta chain was documented in a study of blood T cell repertoires in COVID-19. Study-wide background: There were acute and convalescent COVID-19 samples, and they came from the United States, Italy and Spain.

The V and J ends lost 3 bases and 4 bases respectively, with 4 bases between them. The CDR3 is 11 amino acids. Per germline, CDR1 DFQATT and CDR2 SNEGSKA (reference sequence). Study processing details: Amplification of reference gene primers provided the estimated nucleated cell counts. Sequenced by immunoSEQ multiplex PCR; TCRdb stores in-frame clones only, minus some. V and J calls and clone size are those listed in that table; D and trimming were worked out from the DNA. In the table there are approximately 82,000 clones, around four fifths of which are singletons. This receptor was taken from an older woman with acute or convalescent COVID-19. The rearrangement joins TRBV20-1 to TRBJ1-3, with D hard to call. The sample taken for sequencing was peripheral blood. This CDR3 is CSASQGNTIYF. The CDR3 region has the DNA TGCAGTGCTAGCCAGGGAAACACCATATATTTT.